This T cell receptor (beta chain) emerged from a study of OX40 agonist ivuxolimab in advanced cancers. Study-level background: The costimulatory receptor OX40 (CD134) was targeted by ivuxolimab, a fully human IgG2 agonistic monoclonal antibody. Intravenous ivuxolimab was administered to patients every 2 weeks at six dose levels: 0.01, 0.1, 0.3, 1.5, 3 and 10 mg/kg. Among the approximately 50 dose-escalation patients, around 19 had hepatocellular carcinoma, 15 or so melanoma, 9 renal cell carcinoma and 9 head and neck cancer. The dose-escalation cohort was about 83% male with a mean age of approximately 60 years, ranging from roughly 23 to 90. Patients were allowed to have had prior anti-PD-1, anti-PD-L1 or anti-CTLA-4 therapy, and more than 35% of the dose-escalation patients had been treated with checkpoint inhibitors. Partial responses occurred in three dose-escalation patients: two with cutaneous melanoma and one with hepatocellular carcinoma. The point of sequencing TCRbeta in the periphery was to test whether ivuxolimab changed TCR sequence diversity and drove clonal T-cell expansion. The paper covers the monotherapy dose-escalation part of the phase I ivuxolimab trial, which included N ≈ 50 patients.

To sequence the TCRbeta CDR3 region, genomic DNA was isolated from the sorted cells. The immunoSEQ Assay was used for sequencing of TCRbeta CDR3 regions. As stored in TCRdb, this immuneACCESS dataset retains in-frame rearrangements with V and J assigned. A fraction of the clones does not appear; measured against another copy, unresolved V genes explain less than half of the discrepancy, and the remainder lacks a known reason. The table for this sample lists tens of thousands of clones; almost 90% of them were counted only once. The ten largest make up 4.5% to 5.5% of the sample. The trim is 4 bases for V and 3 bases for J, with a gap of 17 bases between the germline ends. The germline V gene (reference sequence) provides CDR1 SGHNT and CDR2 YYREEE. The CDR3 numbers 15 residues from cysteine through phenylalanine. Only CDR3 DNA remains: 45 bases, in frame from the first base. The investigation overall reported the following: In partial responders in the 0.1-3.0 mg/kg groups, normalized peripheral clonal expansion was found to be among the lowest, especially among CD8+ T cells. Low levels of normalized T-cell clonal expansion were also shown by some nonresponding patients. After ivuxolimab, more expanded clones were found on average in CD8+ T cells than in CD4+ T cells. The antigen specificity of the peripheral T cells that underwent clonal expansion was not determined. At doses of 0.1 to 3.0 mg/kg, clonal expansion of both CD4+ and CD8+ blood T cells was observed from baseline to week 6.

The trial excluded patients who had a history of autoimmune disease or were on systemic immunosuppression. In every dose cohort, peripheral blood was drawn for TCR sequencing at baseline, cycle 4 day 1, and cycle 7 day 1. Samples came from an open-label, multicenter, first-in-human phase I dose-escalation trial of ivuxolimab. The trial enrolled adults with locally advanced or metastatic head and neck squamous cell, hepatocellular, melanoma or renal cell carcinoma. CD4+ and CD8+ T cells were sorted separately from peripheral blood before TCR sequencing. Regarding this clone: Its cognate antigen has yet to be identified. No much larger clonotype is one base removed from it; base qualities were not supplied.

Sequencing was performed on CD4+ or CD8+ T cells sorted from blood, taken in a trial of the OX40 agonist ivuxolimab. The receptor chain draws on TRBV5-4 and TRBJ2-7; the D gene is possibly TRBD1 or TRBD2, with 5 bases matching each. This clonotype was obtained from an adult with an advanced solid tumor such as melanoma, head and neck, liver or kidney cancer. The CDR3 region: CASSPGGGTGYEQYF. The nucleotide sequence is TGTGCCAGCAGCCCCGGTGGTGGGACGGGCTACGAGCAGTACTTC.